A single sample gave rise to the 25 T cell receptor beta chains below, sequenced in a study of shared clonotypes between healthy human individuals. TCRdb's copy holds only in-frame clones and misses some; the assay was immunoSEQ multiplex PCR. The sample includes millions of clones, roughly 96% of them seen just once. The sequenced material came from naive CD4+ T cells sorted from blood. The subset denotes: CD45RA+ positively selected. The receptors here all came from a young man in good health.

The CDR3, as DNA: TGTGCCAGCAGCCAGAACCTCCGGACTGAAGCTTTCTTT. Translation: CASSQNLRTEAFF. The chain couples TRBV14 to TRBJ1-1; no definite D call. CDR3 length: 13 amino acids. Germline assignment: CDR1 SGHDN and CDR2 FVKESK. Trimming took 3 bases from V and 5 from J, leaving 10 bases between them.

The V and J genes are TRBV4-3 and TRBJ2-3; 9 positions match TRBD1. Losses at the gene ends were 3 bases for V and 6 bases for J; bases not matched to a gene: 1. The CDR3 totals 13 residues. CDR1 is LGHNA, CDR2 YSLEER, per germline. In DNA form, the CDR3 reads TGCGCCAGCAGCCAGACAGGGGGGGATACGCAGTATTTT. Amino acids: CASSQTGGDTQYF.

The chain uses TRBV5-6 and TRBJ2-3; TRBD1 aligns across 10 bases. J lost 4 bases, V lost 2 bases, and 1 base had no gene match. CDR3 length equals 14 residues. Germline CDR1 and CDR2: SGHDT and YYEEEE. CDR3 protein: CASSFGQGADTQYF. The CDR3 DNA reads TGTGCCAGCAGCTTCGGACAGGGGGCAGATACGCAGTATTTT. The full variable domain, in which reference TRBV5-6 and TRBJ2-3 provide the parts outside the CDR3, is DAGVTQSPTHLIKTRGQQVTLRCSPKSGHDTVSWYQQALGQGPQFIFQYYEEEERQRGNFPDRFSGHQFPNYSSELNVNALLLGDSALYLCASSFGQGADTQYFGPGTRLTVL.

The chain links TRBV28 to TRBJ1-2, with a possible D match to TRBD1 (5 bases). The germline V gene encodes CDR1 MDHEN and CDR2 SYDVKM. V lost 1 base to trimming and J lost 6 bases, with 12 bases between them. This CDR3 has 14 residues. CDR3 in amino acids: CASSLSGRADGYTF. CDR3 sequence (DNA): TGTGCCAGCAGTTTATCAGGCAGGGCGGATGGCTACACCTTC.

This chain joins TRBV15 and TRBJ2-5; no clear D gene. The germline gives CDR1 LNHNV, CDR2 YYDKDF (reference sequence). This CDR3 has 14 amino acids. Trimming left V 0 bases short and J 1 base short, with 6 bases between. For the CDR3, the DNA is TGTGCCACCAGCAGAGATGTAGCCCAAGAGACCCAGTACTTC. Its protein is CATSRDVAQETQYF.

The rearrangement links TRBV6-5 to TRBJ2-7; D may be TRBD2 (5 bases). Germline lookup yields CDR1 MNHEY and CDR2 SVGAGI. Trimming removed 0 bases at V and 6 bases at J, with 15 bases between. The CDR3 totals 15 residues. The CDR3 DNA is TGTGCCAGCAGTTACTCTAGCCTAGCAGTCGGCGAGCAGTACTTC. Protein product: CASSYSSLAVGEQYF.

The chain combines TRBV28 with TRBJ1-1; unclear D gene. Germline V CDR1 and CDR2: MDHEN, SYDVKM. The CDR3 is made up of 12 amino acids. Trimming stripped 3 bases from V and 4 bases from J, with 6 bases between. DNA for the CDR3: TGTGCCAGCAGTTTCTGGAGCACTGAAGCTTTCTTT. It encodes CASSFWSTEAFF.

The CDR3 here is CASSLTGIMNTEAFF. DNA for the CDR3: TGCGCCAGCAGCTTAACAGGGATAATGAACACTGAAGCTTTCTTT. The J gene is TRBJ1-1, the V gene TRBV5-1; TRBD1 might be the D (6 bases). This CDR3 region has 15 residues. Germline V lookup: CDR1 SGHRS, CDR2 YFSETQ. Trimming stripped 2 bases from V and 0 bases from J, with 11 bases between. Supplemented by reference TRBV5-1 and TRBJ1-1, the full variable domain reads KAGVTQTPRYLIKTRGQQVTLSCSPISGHRSVSWYQQTPGQGLQFLFEYFSETQRNKGNFPGRFSGRQFSNSRSEMNVSTLELGDSALYLCASSLTGIMNTEAFFGQGTRLTVV.

The rearrangement uses TRBV4-3 and TRBJ2-7, with a tentative D call TRBD1 (6 bases). This CDR3 region has 15 residues. Germline V gene sequence: CDR1 LGHNA, CDR2 YSLEER. Trimming removed 0 bases at V and 2 bases at J, with 11 bases between. The CDR3 loop is CASSQDYGTTYEQYF. For the CDR3, the DNA is TGCGCCAGCAGCCAAGATTACGGGACAACCTACGAGCAGTACTTC.

J is TRBJ2-1 and V is TRBV5-1, with 7 bases fitting TRBD1. V gave up 4 bases and J gave up 7 bases; unmatched junction bases: 5. The CDR3 is 13 amino acids. Germline V gene sequence: CDR1 SGHRS, CDR2 YFSETQ. The CDR3 bases are TGCGCCAGCAGCCAGGGGGAATTGAATGAGCAGTTCTTC. It specifies CASSQGELNEQFF.

This clone was counted a single time. The chain recombines TRBV7-9 with TRBJ1-4; no clear D. This CDR3 has 15 amino acids. Germline CDR1 reads SEHNR; CDR2 reads FQNEAQ (reference sequence). Trimming took 6 bases from V and 7 from J, leaving 18 bases between them. This CDR3 is CASSRLSSAGEKLFF. The CDR3 DNA is TGTGCCAGCAGTCGGCTTAGTTCGGCGGGTGAAAAACTGTTTTTT.

V usage is TRBV6-5 and J usage is TRBJ1-2, with D possibly TRBD1 on 5 matching bases. Germline CDR1 is MNHEY and CDR2 is SVGAGI. The CDR3 is 12 residues long. V lost 8 bases, J lost 5 bases, and 12 bases lay in between. The chain's CDR3 is CASGQGKYGYTF. CDR3 bases: TGTGCCAGCGGACAAGGCAAATATGGCTACACCTTC.

The gene calls are TRBV14 and TRBJ2-7; 7 bases match TRBD1. V shed 5 bases and J 3 bases; nucleotides not matched to a gene: 10. The CDR3 covers 15 residues. Looked up from germline, CDR1 is SGHDN and CDR2 is FVKESK. In DNA, the CDR3 is TGTGCCAGCAGCGCCAGACGGGACAGAGTCTACGAGCAGTACTTC. This sequence encodes CASSARRDRVYEQYF.

The CDR3 reads CAISFFSTDTQYF. Here the CDR3 DNA reads TGTGCCATCTCCTTCTTTAGCACAGATACGCAGTATTTT. This chain links TRBV5-4 with TRBJ2-3; D uncertain. The germline CDR1 and CDR2 sequences are SGHNT and YYREEE (reference sequence). The V end lost 9 bases, the J end lost 0 bases, and 11 bases lay between the germline ends. The CDR3 contains 13 residues.

This sequence joins TRBV5-1 and TRBJ2-4, with D perhaps TRBD1 (6 bases). The CDR3 sequence is 15 residues long. With 4 bases removed from V and 4 bases from J, the gap between germline ends came to 15 bases. Germline lookup yields CDR1 SGHRS and CDR2 YFSETQ. The CDR3 sequence is CASSIAGTNKNIQYF. The CDR3 DNA reads TGCGCCAGCAGCATTGCCGGGACAAATAAAAACATTCAGTACTTC.

This chain links TRBV19 with TRBJ1-6; weak D call: TRBD1 (6 bases). V lost 1 base, J lost 2 bases, and 12 bases lay in between. Germline V gives CDR1 LNHDA, CDR2 SQIVND (reference sequence). The CDR3 totals 17 residues. The CDR3 nucleotides are TGTGCCAGTAGTATAGGTAACAGGGCGACCTATAATTCACCCCTCCACTTT. Its translation is CASSIGNRATYNSPLHF.

The CDR3 DNA follows: TGTGCCATCAGTGTTGGGGAGAACACTGAAGCTTTCTTT. It specifies CAISVGENTEAFF. J is TRBJ1-1 and V is TRBV10-3; no reliable D call. Germline CDR1 and CDR2: ENHRY and SYGVKD. With 4 bases removed from V and 1 base from J, the gap between germline ends came to 7 bases. The CDR3 extends over 13 amino acids.

V is TRBV2 and J is TRBJ2-3, with D unresolved. Per the germline V gene, CDR1 is SNHLY and CDR2 is FYNNEI. The CDR3 has 15 amino acids. The V and J ends lost 5 bases and 0 bases respectively, with 12 bases between them. The CDR3 spells CASSRLTGSTDTQYF. The CDR3 nucleotides read TGTGCCAGCAGTCGATTGACCGGAAGCACAGATACGCAGTATTTT.

For the CDR3, the DNA is TGTGCCAGCAGAAGAGGGACACCGTACCAAGAGACCCAGTACTTC. Protein product: CASRRGTPYQETQYF. The chain is built from TRBV6-5 and TRBJ2-5, with D perhaps TRBD1 (6 bases). The V end was cut by 6 bases, the J end by 0 bases, with 14 bases between. Germline V gene data show CDR1 as MNHEY and CDR2 as SVGAGI. This CDR3 is 15 amino acids long.

This chain uses TRBV5-4 with TRBJ1-6; D is ambiguous. V dropped 4 bases and J dropped 6 bases, with 20 bases sitting between them. The CDR3 runs 17 residues. Per the germline V gene, CDR1 is SGHNT and CDR2 is YYREEE (reference sequence). CDR3 sequence reads: CASSTGSDPNLNSPLHF. The CDR3 DNA follows: TGTGCCAGCAGCACGGGGTCAGATCCTAACCTTAATTCACCCCTCCACTTT.

This clone was detected once. This chain uses TRBV28 with TRBJ2-2; no clear D. The CDR3 totals 13 residues. Between the trimmed V and J ends, which lost 1 base and 4 bases, there was a span of 4 bases. Germline CDR1 MDHEN, CDR2 SYDVKM. The CDR3 DNA follows: TGTGCCAGCAGTTTATCGTCCACCGGGGAGCTGTTTTTT. This encodes CASSLSSTGELFF.

With regard to this clone: Other DNA variants within this sample encode the same CDR3. This rearrangement joins TRBV30 to TRBJ1-3; D gene uncertain. V was clipped by 3 bases and J by 3 bases, with 3 bases between them. This CDR3 region has 11 residues. CDR1 and CDR2 from the germline V gene are GTSNPN and SVGIG (reference sequence). The CDR3 region has the DNA TGTGCCTGGAGCAGTGGAAACACCATATATTTT. Translation gives CAWSSGNTIYF.

The DNA for the CDR3 is TGTGCCAGCAGTTACATGGGGCAGAGTAATCAGCCCCAGCATTTT. It encodes CASSYMGQSNQPQHF. This chain links TRBV6-6 with TRBJ1-5; TRBD1 is a possible D gene (5 bases). The CDR3 is made up of 15 amino acids. The V gene lost 2 bases and the J gene lost 4 bases, with 12 bases spanning the gap. Germline lookup yields CDR1 MNHNY and CDR2 SVGAGI (reference sequence).

A single count supports this clone. This chain links TRBV19 with TRBJ1-4; the D is unclear. The CDR3 totals 14 residues. Per germline, CDR1 LNHDA and CDR2 SQIVND (reference sequence). The ends were cut back, 11 bases at V and 0 bases at J, with 13 bases in the middle. The CDR3 spells CACRRTSTNEKLFF. For the CDR3, the DNA is TGTGCCTGTCGCCGGACCTCAACTAATGAAAAACTGTTTTTT.

With respect to this clone: The same CDR3 is also encoded by other DNA sequences in this sample. The chain joins TRBV9 to TRBJ2-3; D remains ambiguous. V was clipped by 0 bases and J by 2 bases, with 7 bases between them. CDR1 is SGDLS, CDR2 YYNGEE, per germline. The CDR3 contains 14 residues. The CDR3 reads CASSVGPNTDTQYF. For the CDR3, the DNA is TGTGCCAGCAGCGTAGGCCCCAACACAGATACGCAGTATTTT.